These 14 T cell receptor beta chains were all obtained from the same sample, sequenced in a study of T cell changes during pregnancy in multiple sclerosis. Sequenced by immunoSEQ multiplex PCR; TCRdb stores in-frame clones only, minus some. The sample lists tens of thousands of clones; roughly 91% were seen once. Sequences were derived from CD4+ T cells from peripheral blood mononuclear cells, sampled in the third trimester of pregnancy. The receptors were sampled from a female donor with multiple sclerosis, enrolled in a pregnancy study.

With respect to this clone: At the DNA level, this CDR3 is encoded by other sequences in the same sample as well. The J gene is TRBJ1-2, the V gene TRBV11-2, with TRBD1 matching 10 bases. CDR1 and CDR2 from the germline V gene are SGHAT and FQNNGV. The V segment lost 4 bases and the J segment 5 bases; nucleotides outside the gene matches: 10. The CDR3 is made up of 16 amino acids. CDR3 in DNA: TGTGCCAGCAGCTCCGACGGGACAGGGGTGGGTTATGGCTACACCTTC. Translation: CASSSDGTGVGYGYTF.

The chain recombines TRBV5-1 with TRBJ1-3; TRBD1 matches at 9 bases. Losses at the gene ends were 0 bases for V and 4 bases for J; bases not matched to a gene: 2. The CDR3 sequence is 15 residues long. CDR1 SGHRS and CDR2 YFSETQ come from the germline V gene. The CDR3, as DNA: TGCGCCAGCAGCTTGGACAGGGGGCGAGGAAACACCATATATTTT. The encoded protein is CASSLDRGRGNTIYF.

The chain employs TRBV5-5 and TRBJ2-6; the match to TRBD1 covers 7 bases. This CDR3 has 16 amino acids. Per germline, CDR1 SGHKS and CDR2 YYEKEE (reference sequence). Germline trimming cut 4 bases from V and 4 bases from J; bases unmatched to any gene: 8. CDR3 sequence (DNA): TGTGCCAGCAGCCCTGGACAGGTAAAAGGGGCCAACGTCCTGACTTTC. This sequence encodes CASSPGQVKGANVLTF. The complete variable domain, with remaining parts taken from reference TRBV5-5 and TRBJ2-6, reads DAGVTQSPTHLIKTRGQQVTLRCSPISGHKSVSWYQQVLGQGPQFIFQYYEKEERGRGNFPDRFSARQFPNYSSELNVNALLLGDSALYLCASSPGQVKGANVLTFGAGSRLTVL.

This clone was seen once. The genes are TRBV6-5 and TRBJ2-7; the D gene is possibly TRBD2 (5 bases). There are 12 residues in the CDR3. Germline CDR1 is MNHEY and CDR2 is SVGAGI. V lost 6 bases, J lost 6 bases, and 12 bases lay in between. CDR3 amino acids: CASRKDFSEQYF. In DNA, the CDR3 is TGTGCCAGCAGAAAGGACTTCTCCGAGCAGTACTTC.

V usage is TRBV5-1 and J usage is TRBJ1-6; D is possibly TRBD1 (6 bases). Deletions cut 0 bases from V and 6 bases from J, with 16 bases between. CDR1 SGHRS and CDR2 YFSETQ come from the germline V gene. The length of the CDR3 is 17 residues. The CDR3 DNA is TGCGCCAGCAGCTTGGCCAGGCAGGGGTTCAGTAATTCACCCCTCCACTTT. The encoded protein is CASSLARQGFSNSPLHF.

The chain couples TRBV6-6 to TRBJ2-3, with 9 bases identical to TRBD2. With V trimmed by 0 bases and J by 14 bases, 9 bases remained unmatched. This CDR3 has 14 residues. Germline CDR1 is MNHNY and CDR2 is SVGAGI (reference sequence). The CDR3 DNA sequence: TGTGCCAGCAGTTACTCGGGACTAGCCAAGAGGGGGTATTTT. It translates to CASSYSGLAKRGYF.

Only one count was recorded for this clone. The chain is built from TRBV2 and TRBJ1-6, with D possibly TRBD1 on 6 matching bases. Germline CDR1 reads SNHLY; CDR2 reads FYNNEI. The CDR3 extends over 14 amino acids. Trimming cost V 5 bases and J 7 bases, with 12 bases left between them. This chain's CDR3 is CASSFGQLNSPLHF. In nucleotides, the CDR3 is TGTGCCAGCAGTTTCGGACAGTTAAATTCACCCCTCCACTTT.

The gene calls are TRBV6-6 and TRBJ2-1; 11 bases map to TRBD1. V dropped 6 bases and J dropped 6; count of bases not matched to a gene: 4. This CDR3 is 14 amino acids long. Germline V gives CDR1 MNHNY, CDR2 SVGAGI (reference sequence). CDR3: CASRAGTGGNEQFF. CDR3 sequence (DNA): TGTGCCAGCAGGGCCGGGACAGGGGGCAATGAGCAGTTCTTC.

The gene calls are TRBV11-2 and TRBJ2-1; TRBD2 matches at 8 bases. Germline CDR1 and CDR2: SGHAT and FQNNGV. CDR3 length equals 15 residues. V lost 3 bases to trimming and J lost 4 bases; unmatched junction nucleotides: 5. CDR3 amino acids: CASSLIAGRYNEQFF. In DNA, the CDR3 is TGTGCCAGCAGCTTGATAGCGGGGAGGTACAATGAGCAGTTCTTC. The full variable domain, in which reference TRBV11-2 and TRBJ2-1 provide the parts outside the CDR3, is EAGVAQSPRYKIIEKRQSVAFWCNPISGHATLYWYQQILGQGPKLLIQFQNNGVVDDSQLPKDRFSAERLKGVDSTLKIQPAKLEDSAVYLCASSLIAGRYNEQFFGPGTRLTVL.

V usage is TRBV27 and J usage is TRBJ1-3, with D uncertain. Germline V CDR1 and CDR2: MNHEY, SMNVEV (reference sequence). The CDR3 extends over 14 amino acids. V was pared by 7 bases and J by 3 bases, with 13 bases between. The CDR3 is CASNPTPGGNTIYF. CDR3 nucleotides: TGTGCCAGCAATCCAACGCCCGGTGGAAACACCATATATTTT.

The V gene is TRBV10-3, the J gene TRBJ2-7; 7 bases match TRBD1. Germline V gives CDR1 ENHRY, CDR2 SYGVKD. CDR3 length equals 14 residues. Trimming at V came to 2 bases and at J to 6 bases, leaving 7 bases not matched to a gene. Here the CDR3 reads CAISEQTGMGEQYF. CDR3 sequence (DNA): TGTGCCATCAGTGAGCAGACAGGGATGGGCGAGCAGTACTTC.

The gene calls are TRBV5-1 and TRBJ1-5; 9 bases line up with TRBD1. Germline loops: CDR1 SGHRS, CDR2 YFSETQ. The V segment lost 4 bases and the J segment 6 bases; nucleotides outside the gene matches: 8. The CDR3 loop spans 15 amino acids. CDR3 nucleotide sequence: TGCGCCAGCAGCGAAGGGACAGGGTATAGTCAGCCCCAGCATTTT. This encodes CASSEGTGYSQPQHF.

The chain employs TRBV15 and TRBJ1-5; D gene unclear. In germline, CDR1 is LNHNV, CDR2 YYDKDF (reference sequence). Between the trimmed V and J ends, which lost 0 bases and 2 bases, there was a span of 8 bases. This CDR3 has 15 residues. This CDR3 is CATSRDLAGNQPQHF. CDR3 DNA sequence: TGTGCCACCAGCAGAGATTTGGCAGGCAATCAGCCCCAGCATTTT.

This clone was detected once. The genes are TRBV9 and TRBJ2-1; possible D gene TRBD2, 5 bases. This CDR3 spans 14 amino acids. Germline CDR1 is SGDLS and CDR2 is YYNGEE. The V end lost 6 bases, the J end lost 0 bases, and 10 bases lay between the germline ends. The CDR3 reads CASNGGSSYNEQFF. The CDR3 DNA is TGTGCCAGCAACGGAGGCAGCTCCTACAATGAGCAGTTCTTC.